This TCR beta chain is drawn from a study of OX40 agonist ivuxolimab in advanced cancers. Background on the study: The study enrolled dose-escalation patients with hepatocellular carcinoma, melanoma, renal cell or head and neck cancer.

Germline V gives CDR1 MDHEN, CDR2 SYDVKM. The V segment lost 5 bases and the J segment 2 bases; nucleotides outside the gene matches: 5. CDR3 length equals 14 residues. Details on this clone: As yet, its antigen is unknown.

This table comes from immunoSEQ multiplex PCR, and its TCRdb copy is limited to in-frame clones, with some not included. In the table there are about 53,000 clones, 82% of which are singletons. Whole-study results and caveats: The authors also found low normalized T-cell clonal expansion in some nonresponders. There were, on average, more expanded clones in CD8+ T cells than in CD4+.

It was autoimmune disease history or systemic immunosuppression that excluded patients. This sample comprised CD4+ or CD8+ T cells sorted from blood, obtained in a trial of the OX40 agonist ivuxolimab. This TCR was recovered from an adult with an advanced solid tumor such as melanoma, head and neck, liver or kidney cancer. The gene calls are TRBV28 and TRBJ2-7, with 8 positions matching TRBD1. The CDR3 bases are TGTGCCAGCAGTCTAATACAGGGGGCCTACGAGCAGTACTTC. Translating it yields CASSLIQGAYEQYF.